This T cell receptor beta chain originates from a study of T cell repertoires in cytomegalovirus infection. The wider study: CMV infection plus the matching HLA type was flagged by public TCR beta signatures.

TCRdb called the reads again in MiXCR, with one record for every CDR3 protein. The table lists fewer than 550,000 distinct CDR3 sequences, over 9% of them singletons. The study, taken as a whole, reports: The cumulative frequency of public TCR beta families identified carriers of CMV plus the relevant HLA. It was HLA-C-restricted CMV-specific TCR beta clonotypes that dominated the response ex vivo.

This clonotype was found a few times. Its antigen is unknown. Sequences were obtained from PBMCs. The TCR was taken from a human donor in good health (CMV status not recorded). Some clones in this sample may be carry-over from other donors' samples.

The CDR3 DNA reads TGCAGTGCTAGGACCAGACTAGCGGGAGAGTACAATGAGCAGTTCTTC. The encoded protein is CSARTRLAGEYNEQFF. V and J are TRBV20-1 and TRBJ2-1; 12 nucleotides match TRBD2. Germline-derived CDR1 and CDR2 are DFQATT and SNEGSKA (reference sequence). The J segment lost 4 bases and the V segment lost 3 bases, leaving 7 bases of the junction unmatched. This CDR3 contains 16 residues.